The 13 T cell receptor beta chains below all came from one sample that was sequenced in a study of vaccination and CD4 T cells after COVID-19. These TCRs' antigens remain unknown. Treatment given: roughly 10-day PBMC culture with coronavirus spike peptide pools or control peptides (ViraFEST assay). Cultured CD4+ T cell DNA underwent sequencing with the Oncomine TCR Beta short-read assay. TCRdb reprocessed the PCR reads via MiXCR and lists one record per CDR3 protein. The sample holds about 15,000 distinct CDR3 sequences; roughly 43% are singletons and the top ten take roughly an eighth. Sequencing was done on a sample of CD4+ T cells from blood, cultured in vitro. The receptor source for this set is a human donor who had recovered from COVID-19.

The chain joins TRBV20-1 to TRBJ2-7, with TRBD2 matching 12 bases. Germline values: CDR1 DFQATT, CDR2 SNEGSKA (reference sequence). The CDR3 is 18 residues long. Trimming took 3 bases from V and 6 from J; bases not matched to a gene: 18. The CDR3 protein is CSASAPSSGLAGKSEQYF. CDR3 coding DNA: TGCAGTGCTAGCGCTCCATCCTCCGGACTAGCGGGAAAAAGCGAGCAGTACTTC.

The CDR3 here is CASSVEWAGGGYTF. The CDR3 nucleotides are TGTGCCAGCAGCGTAGAGTGGGCAGGAGGGGGCTACACCTTC. This chain connects TRBV9 to TRBJ1-2, with D uncertain. This CDR3 spans 14 amino acids. V lost 0 bases and J 8 bases, leaving 14 bases between the germline ends. CDR1 is SGDLS, CDR2 YYNGEE, per germline.

J is TRBJ2-3 and V is TRBV5-1, with D unclear. The V gene's germline CDR1 is SGHRS and CDR2 YFSETQ. This CDR3 is built from 15 residues. V was clipped by 4 bases and J by 0 bases, with 12 bases between them. CDR3: CASSAEILSTDTQYF. CDR3 coding DNA: TGCGCCAGCAGCGCCGAAATACTTAGCACAGATACGCAGTATTTT.

This clonotype was observed a handful of times. The CDR3 reads CASTLGGGFNEQFF. The CDR3 DNA sequence: TGTGCCAGCACTCTTGGCGGGGGGTTCAATGAGCAGTTCTTC. The chain is built from TRBV7-2 and TRBJ2-1, with 8 bases fitting TRBD2. The CDR3 runs to 14 residues. After removal of 7 bases from V and 6 bases from J, the junction contained 8 bases not matched to a gene. Germline assignment: CDR1 SGHTA and CDR2 FQGNSA.

The chain combines TRBV6-5 with TRBJ1-1; D might be TRBD1 (6 bases). V lost 4 bases to trimming and J lost 4 bases, with 13 bases between them. This CDR3 region has 14 residues. Germline CDR1 reads MNHEY; CDR2 reads SVGAGI. CDR3 residues: CASSSSQGTTEAFF. As DNA, the CDR3 is TGTGCCAGCAGTTCATCACAGGGTACCACTGAAGCTTTCTTT.

The rearrangement joins TRBV4-2 to TRBJ1-3; D remains unclear. Per the germline V gene, CDR1 is LGHNA and CDR2 is YNFKEQ. The CDR3 consists of 14 residues. V lost 2 bases and J 0 bases, leaving 5 bases between the germline ends. The CDR3 reads CASSQQSSGNTIYF. Here the CDR3 DNA reads TGTGCCAGCAGCCAACAGAGCTCTGGAAACACCATATATTTT.

CDR3 nucleotide sequence: TGTGCCAGCAGCGAGCTGGGTGCCGGGACAGGGGCCCTCTCCTACGAGCAGTACTTC. Its protein is CASSELGAGTGALSYEQYF. V is TRBV7-6 and J is TRBJ2-7, with 10 positions matching TRBD1. CDR1 is SGHVS, CDR2 FNYEAQ, per germline. The CDR3 runs to 19 residues. V lost 5 bases to trimming and J lost 0 bases; unmatched junction nucleotides: 16. The full variable domain, with the rest looked up from reference TRBV7-6 and TRBJ2-7, is GAGVSQSPRYKVTKRGQDVALRCDPISGHVSLYWYRQALGQGPEFLTYFNYEAQQDKSGLPNDRFSAERPEGSISTLTIQRTEQRDSAMYRCASSELGAGTGALSYEQYFGPGTRLTVT.

The genes are TRBV5-1 and TRBJ1-5; D unresolved. Trimming pared 4 bases from V and 2 bases from J, leaving 13 bases between. The CDR3 extends over 15 amino acids. CDR1 is SGHRS and CDR2 is YFSETQ in the germline V gene. The CDR3 loop reads CASSPIGGGNQPQHF. The CDR3 nucleotides read TGCGCCAGCAGCCCCATTGGTGGGGGCAATCAGCCCCAGCATTTT.

Only a few counts were recorded for this clonotype. The V call is TRBV4-2, the J call TRBJ2-3, with 11 positions matching TRBD2. This CDR3 spans 17 amino acids. Losses at the gene ends were 0 bases for V and 2 bases for J; bases not matched to a gene: 4. CDR1 and CDR2 from the germline V gene are LGHNA and YNFKEQ. This CDR3 is CASSQEGTSGITDTQYF. CDR3 coding DNA: TGTGCCAGCAGCCAAGAAGGGACTAGCGGTATCACAGATACGCAGTATTTT.

This clonotype came up a few times. J is TRBJ1-2 and V is TRBV9; D remains unclear. The CDR3 sequence is 15 residues long. Germline V gives CDR1 SGDLS, CDR2 YYNGEE. V was trimmed by 0 bases and J by 4 bases, leaving 13 bases between them. CDR3 amino acids: CASSVGGSVGYGYTF. The CDR3 coding sequence is TGTGCCAGCAGCGTAGGAGGGTCGGTTGGCTATGGCTACACCTTC.

The genes are TRBV5-4 and TRBJ2-5; maybe TRBD1 (7 bases). The V gene lost 6 bases and the J gene lost 4 bases, with 16 bases spanning the gap. This CDR3 has 14 residues. Germline CDR1 reads SGHNT; CDR2 reads YYREEE (reference sequence). The CDR3 DNA follows: TGTGCCAGCACCTCCCCAGGGGGAGGAGAGACCCAGTACTTC. It is translated as CASTSPGGGETQYF.

There are a few counts of this clonotype. The chain links TRBV7-9 to TRBJ1-2; D possibly corresponds to TRBD1 (5 bases). The CDR3 consists of 13 residues. With 4 bases removed from V and 1 base from J, the gap between germline ends came to 7 bases. Per germline, CDR1 SEHNR and CDR2 FQNEAQ (reference sequence). The CDR3 sequence is CASSSGVNYGYTF. The CDR3 nucleotides read TGTGCCAGCAGCTCGGGGGTTAACTATGGCTACACCTTC.

The genes are TRBV7-2 and TRBJ2-5; tentatively, D is TRBD1 or TRBD2 (5 bases each). Germline CDR1 SGHTA, CDR2 FQGNSA. The V end was cut by 4 bases, the J end by 7 bases, with 16 bases between. The CDR3 sequence is 14 residues long. The CDR3 bases are TGTGCCAGCAGCTCGGGACGCGGTCGTGGGACCCAGTACTTC. Translating it yields CASSSGRGRGTQYF.